This T cell receptor (beta chain) was captured by sequencing in a study of T cells after yellow fever vaccination. This clonotype was seen ten or more times. V lost 1 base to trimming and J lost 5 bases, with 18 bases between them. The CDR3 totals 16 residues. Germline V gene data show CDR1 as LGHNA and CDR2 as YSLEER. Via MiXCR, TCRdb re-called the 5' RACE reads, giving one row per CDR3 protein. The data hold around 46,000 distinct CDR3 sequences, with about 7% observed a single time. Sequenced material: CD8+ T cells not binding an NS4B(214-222) dextramer, sorted from PBMCs, taken 45 days after the yellow fever booster vaccination. The J gene is TRBJ2-7, the V gene TRBV4-3, with D possibly TRBD1 on 6 matching bases. The source of this sequence is a man aged 30 to 45 who received the YFV17D yellow fever vaccine. This CDR3 reads CASSQAFGTRIHEQYF. CDR3 sequence (DNA): TGCGCCAGCAGCCAAGCGTTCGGGACACGAATACACGAGCAGTACTTC.